This is a list of T cell receptor beta chains from one sample in a study of response to subunit inactivated influenza vaccine. TCRdb re-called the RT-PCR reads with MiXCR, one entry per CDR3 protein. Of just under 550,000 distinct CDR3 sequences listed, around a quarter are singletons. This same sample was also taken into another study, of T cells expressing NK-cell markers.

Material: CD4+ T cells sorted from PBMCs, obtained less than 13 days after vaccination. The receptors here all came from a middle-aged man who received an inactivated influenza vaccine. The CDR3 runs from the conserved cysteine through the conserved F or W. A D gene is named only where the DNA matches it firmly. The size entry is marked missing in some rows and otherwise reads once, few, many or a size class.

abundance	v_gene	d_gene	j_gene	CDR3aa	CDR3nt
once	TRBV5-2	NA	TRBJ2-6	CASTLSRTGTHSGANVLTF	TGTGCCAGCACCTTGTCAAGGACAGGAACACACTCTGGGGCCAACGTCCTGACTTTC
few	TRBV6-5	NA	TRBJ2-5	CASSYAGTETQYF	TGTGCCAGCAGTTACGCTGGTACAGAGACCCAGTACTTC
few	TRBV15	TRBD1	TRBJ2-3	CATEPGQATDTQYF	TGTGCCACCGAACCGGGACAGGCAACAGATACGCAGTATTTT
NA	TRBV4-1	NA	TRBJ1-2	CASSQDNGARYGYSF	TGCGCCAGCAGCCAAGATAATGGGGCGCGGTATGGCTACTCCTTC
NA	TRBV5-1	NA	TRBJ2-7	CASSLLGGGSYEQYF	TGCGCCAGCAGCTTGCTCGGGGGAGGTTCCTACGAGCAGTACTTC
NA	TRBV30	TRBD2	TRBJ2-5	CAFRPAGGGETQYF	TGTGCCTTTCGCCCAGCGGGAGGCGGAGAGACCCAGTACTTC
NA	TRBV12-3/TRBV12-4	NA	TRBJ1-1	CASSPILNTEAFF	TGTGCCAGCAGCCCAATACTGAACACTGAAGCTTTCTTT
NA	TRBV5-1	TRBD2	TRBJ2-7	CASSYDLFIGGIYEQYF	TGCGCCAGCAGCTACGACCTCTTTATCGGGGGGATCTACGAGCAGTACTTC
few	TRBV4-2	NA	TRBJ2-3	CASSQETGPRADTQYF	TGTGCCAGCAGCCAGGAGACGGGACCAAGGGCAGATACGCAGTATTTT
NA	TRBV7-2	TRBD2	TRBJ2-7	CASSTTSGGLTYEQYF	TGTGCCAGCAGCACAACTTCGGGGGGGCTAACCTACGAGCAGTACTTC
NA	TRBV20-1	NA	TRBJ2-3	CSARDVLRTTDTQYF	TGCAGTGCTAGAGATGTTCTGCGGACCACAGATACGCAGTATTTT
NA	TRBV6-1	NA	TRBJ2-6	CASRGFSGANVLTF	TGTGCCAGCCGAGGATTCTCTGGGGCCAACGTCCTGACTTTC
NA	TRBV21-1	NA	TRBJ1-5	CANSNPKCGYSNQPQHF	TGTGCCAACAGCAATCCTAAATGCGGATATAGCAATCAGCCCCAGCATTTT
NA	TRBV20-1	TRBD2	TRBJ2-1	CSAVAGVSEQFF	TGCAGTGCGGTAGCGGGAGTGTCTGAGCAGTTCTTC
few	TRBV10-3	NA	TRBJ1-2	CAISESVIGYGYTF	TGTGCCATCAGTGAGTCGGTTATTGGCTATGGCTACACCTTC
few	TRBV12-3/TRBV12-4	TRBD1	TRBJ2-7	CASSLAAGTGREQYF	TGTGCCAGCAGTTTAGCAGCCGGGACAGGGAGGGAGCAGTACTTC
few	TRBV20-1	NA	TRBJ2-5	CSAKPGSRGTQYF	TGCAGTGCTAAGCCGGGGTCCAGAGGGACCCAGTACTTC
NA	TRBV20-1	NA	TRBJ2-7	CSARDWGAGYEQYF	TGCAGTGCCAGAGATTGGGGGGCGGGGTACGAGCAGTACTTC
NA	TRBV7-2	NA	TRBJ2-1	CASSLTPGRDNEQFF	TGTGCCAGCAGCTTAACTCCGGGACGAGACAATGAGCAGTTCTTC
NA	TRBV5-1	NA	TRBJ2-7	CASSLDRGRVAYEQYF	TGCGCCAGCAGCTTGGATCGCGGCAGGGTAGCCTACGAGCAGTACTTC
few	TRBV28	TRBD1	TRBJ2-1	CASRPWTGGAYSYNEQFF	TGTGCCAGCAGACCCTGGACAGGAGGTGCCTACTCCTACAATGAGCAGTTCTTC
many	TRBV20-1	NA	TRBJ1-4	CSARDQGSSDEKLFF	TGCAGTGCTAGAGATCAGGGGAGTTCGGATGAAAAACTGTTTTTT
NA	TRBV24-1	NA	TRBJ1-1	CATSDSRGSLTEAFF	TGTGCCACCAGTGATTCCCGGGGGTCTTTGACTGAAGCTTTCTTT
few	TRBV12-3/TRBV12-4	TRBD1	TRBJ2-1	CASSYQGATGEQFF	TGTGCCAGCAGTTACCAGGGGGCAACGGGTGAGCAGTTCTTC
NA	TRBV3-1	TRBD2	TRBJ2-1	CASSTSGGSVEQFF	TGTGCCAGCAGCACTAGCGGGGGGTCAGTTGAGCAGTTCTTC
few	TRBV7-2	TRBD1	TRBJ1-5	CASSQPRDRRSNQPQHF	TGTGCCAGCAGCCAACCCCGGGACAGGAGAAGCAATCAGCCCCAGCATTTT
few	TRBV12-3/TRBV12-4	TRBD1	TRBJ1-6	CASSFRDSNSPLHF	TGTGCCAGCAGTTTTAGGGACAGTAATTCACCCCTCCACTTT
NA	TRBV7-2	NA	TRBJ2-5	CASSLRAYQETQYF	TGTGCCAGCAGCTTAAGGGCGTACCAAGAGACCCAGTACTTC
NA	TRBV4-3	NA	TRBJ1-4	CASSQDFLDFNEKLFF	TGCGCCAGCAGCCAAGATTTTTTGGACTTCAATGAAAAACTGTTTTTT
few	TRBV4-2	NA	TRBJ2-3	CASTSFKDTSTDTQYF	TGTGCCAGCACCTCCTTTAAGGACACAAGCACAGATACGCAGTATTTT
NA	TRBV12-3/TRBV12-4	NA	TRBJ1-6	CASLRAGNSPLHF	TGTGCCAGCCTTCGTGCGGGAAATTCACCCCTCCACTTT
few	TRBV18	NA	TRBJ2-3	CASSPVDGAQYF	TGTGCCAGCTCACCTGTAGACGGGGCGCAGTATTTT
NA	TRBV7-3	TRBD1	TRBJ1-2	CASSLIKTGGYGYTF	TGTGCCAGCAGCTTAATTAAGACAGGGGGTTATGGCTACACCTTC
few	TRBV20-1	NA	TRBJ2-3	CSAEDRKASTDTQYF	TGCAGTGCTGAGGATAGGAAGGCGAGCACAGATACGCAGTATTTT
NA	TRBV12-3/TRBV12-4	NA	TRBJ1-6	CASSADRTNNSPLHF	TGTGCCAGCAGCGCCGACAGGACGAATAATTCACCCCTCCACTTT
NA	TRBV7-2	NA	TRBJ2-2	CASRRALDNTGELFF	TGTGCCAGCAGGAGGGCTCTAGATAACACCGGGGAGCTGTTTTTT
NA	TRBV20-1	TRBD1	TRBJ2-2	CSASWTGGLTGELFF	TGCAGTGCTAGCTGGACAGGGGGCCTGACCGGGGAGCTGTTTTTT
NA	TRBV7-9	NA	TRBJ2-3	CASSPGTHGSDTQYF	TGTGCCAGCAGCCCGGGGACGCATGGGAGCGATACGCAGTATTTT
NA	TRBV6-2/TRBV6-3	NA	TRBJ1-2	CASRVHAADGYTF	TGTGCCAGCAGAGTACACGCGGCTGATGGCTACACCTTC
few	TRBV7-2	NA	TRBJ1-5	CASSLFHGGGQPQHF	TGTGCCAGCAGCTTATTTCACGGGGGTGGGCAGCCCCAGCATTTT